What follows are 13 T cell receptor beta chains derived from one specimen sequenced in a study of blood T cells in healthy people across ages. A second PCR, run for about 7 to 11 cycles, used a sample-barcoded 5' primer plus a J-beta primer mix. TCRdb processed the 5' RACE reads anew with MiXCR; each CDR3 protein has one entry. The sample carries over 1.5 million distinct CDR3 sequences, approximately 50% recorded once. Sequenced: blood. These receptors all come from a woman in her 40s in good health.

This clonotype appeared a few times. V is TRBV12-3 or TRBV12-4 and J is TRBJ2-5; 7 nucleotides line up with TRBD2. CDR3 length equals 15 residues. Losses at the gene ends were 6 bases for V and 5 bases for J; bases not matched to a gene: 12. CDR3 sequence reads: CASRRGTILGETQYF. The CDR3 nucleotides read TGTGCCAGCAGACGCGGGACTATTTTGGGGGAGACCCAGTACTTC.

This chain connects TRBV6-5 to TRBJ2-4; D is perhaps TRBD2 (7 bases). The end of the DNA aligns better with TRBJ2-7, so the J call may be wrong. The CDR3 runs 14 residues. Germline CDR1 and CDR2: MNHEY and SVGAGI. Written as DNA, the CDR3 is TGTGCCAGCAGTTACGGGGGGGCTCGGGGCGAGCAGTACTTC. Amino acids: CASSYGGARGEQYF.

The chain links TRBV27 to TRBJ2-6; 7 positions match TRBD1. Germline CDR1 MNHEY, CDR2 SMNVEV (reference sequence). Germline trimming cut 1 base from V and 0 bases from J; bases unmatched to any gene: 9. This CDR3 spans 19 amino acids. CDR3 loop: CASSLWGQHRGSGANVLTF. For the CDR3, the DNA is TGTGCCAGCAGTTTATGGGGACAGCACCGCGGCTCTGGGGCCAACGTCCTGACTTTC.

The chain is built from TRBV28 and TRBJ2-1, with D perhaps TRBD2 (5 bases). V lost 6 bases and J lost 6, with 12 bases in between. Germline CDR1 is MDHEN and CDR2 is SYDVKM. This CDR3 region has 13 residues. The CDR3 DNA is TGTGCCAGCAGGCGACGGGGTATCAATGAGCAGTTCTTC. Amino acids: CASRRRGINEQFF. Full variable domain (outside the CDR3, taken from reference TRBV28 and TRBJ2-1): DVKVTQSSRYLVKRTGEKVFLECVQDMDHENMFWYRQDPGLGLRLIYFSYDVKMKEKGDIPEGYSVSREKKERFSLILESASTNQTSMYLCASRRRGINEQFFGPGTRLTVL.

The table lists this clonotype with a few counts. The chain is built from TRBV7-2 and TRBJ2-1, with 7 bases fitting TRBD1. Germline V CDR1 and CDR2: SGHTA, FQGNSA. This CDR3 spans 17 amino acids. Losses at the gene ends were 5 bases for V and 6 bases for J; bases not matched to a gene: 16. CDR3 loop: CASSPRTGFGGGNEQFF. The CDR3 nucleotides read TGTGCCAGCAGCCCCAGGACAGGTTTTGGGGGCGGCAATGAGCAGTTCTTC.

This clonotype has more than one count but fewer than ten. The genes are TRBV9 and TRBJ1-2, with 9 bases aligning to TRBD1. Germline lookup yields CDR1 SGDLS and CDR2 YYNGEE. Trimming at V came to 4 bases and at J to 4 bases, leaving 11 bases not matched to a gene. This CDR3 contains 16 residues. CDR3 sequence (DNA): TGTGCCAGCAGCCCCCGCCCTGGGACAGGGCTCTATGGCTACACCTTC. Translated, it gives CASSPRPGTGLYGYTF.

There are a few counts of this clonotype. The genes are TRBV4-3 and TRBJ2-5; D gene unclear. The CDR3 covers 15 residues. Trimming cost V 0 bases and J 2 bases, with 10 bases left between them. Germline V gene sequence: CDR1 LGHNA, CDR2 YSLEER. The CDR3 here is CASSQETATQETQYF. The CDR3 region has the DNA TGCGCCAGCAGCCAAGAAACAGCAACTCAAGAGACCCAGTACTTC.

This chain connects TRBV6-1 to TRBJ2-7; D is ambiguous. The DNA end favors TRBJ2-5, so the J call may be wrong. CDR1 MNHNS and CDR2 SASEGT come from the germline V gene. The CDR3 extends over 13 amino acids. CDR3 DNA sequence: TGTGCCAGCAGTGTCACGACGAGAGAGACCCAGTACTTC. Its protein product is CASSVTTRETQYF.

The chain carries TRBV6-1 and TRBJ2-3, with no clear D. The germline V gene has CDR1 MNHNS and CDR2 SASEGT. This CDR3 contains 16 residues. V was trimmed by 6 bases and J by 0 bases, leaving 16 bases between them. CDR3 sequence (DNA): TGTGCCAGCAGGGGTCACGGCATGCCTAGCACAGATACGCAGTATTTT. It specifies CASRGHGMPSTDTQYF.

The J gene is TRBJ2-5, the V gene TRBV5-1; the match to TRBD1 covers 7 bases. The V and J ends lost 1 base and 4 bases, in that order; junction bases with no gene match: 10. The CDR3 spans 16 residues. Looked up from germline, CDR1 is SGHRS and CDR2 is YFSETQ. CDR3 nucleotide sequence: TGCGCCAGCAGCTTGTCGAGACAGGGCGACAGAGAGACCCAGTACTTC. This gives the protein CASSLSRQGDRETQYF.

The sample holds a few counts of this clonotype. The J gene is TRBJ2-5, the V gene TRBV20-1; D remains unclear. V was shortened by 5 bases and J by 0 bases, with 10 bases between the two germline ends. Germline values: CDR1 DFQATT, CDR2 SNEGSKA (reference sequence). There are 13 residues in the CDR3. The CDR3 sequence is CSALPTYQETQYF. In DNA form, the CDR3 reads TGCAGTGCTCTCCCGACTTACCAAGAGACCCAGTACTTC.

This clonotype was picked up a small number of times. V is TRBV12-3 or TRBV12-4 and J is TRBJ1-2; D is uncertain. The V end lost 6 bases, the J end lost 5 bases, and 16 bases lay between the germline ends. The CDR3 consists of 14 residues. The CDR3: CASSHPEWAYGYTF. The DNA for the CDR3 is TGTGCCAGCAGCCACCCAGAGTGGGCGTATGGCTACACCTTC.

This clonotype has a handful of counts. This rearrangement joins TRBV5-1 to TRBJ2-7; tentatively, D is TRBD1 or TRBD2 (5 bases each). The tail of the sequence fits TRBJ2-5 better, so the J call may be wrong. This CDR3 region has 15 residues. CDR1 and CDR2 from the germline V gene are SGHRS and YFSETQ. CDR3 in amino acids: CASSLRTVGEETQYF. The CDR3 nucleotides are TGCGCCAGCAGCTTAAGGACGGTAGGGGAGGAGACCCAGTACTTC.